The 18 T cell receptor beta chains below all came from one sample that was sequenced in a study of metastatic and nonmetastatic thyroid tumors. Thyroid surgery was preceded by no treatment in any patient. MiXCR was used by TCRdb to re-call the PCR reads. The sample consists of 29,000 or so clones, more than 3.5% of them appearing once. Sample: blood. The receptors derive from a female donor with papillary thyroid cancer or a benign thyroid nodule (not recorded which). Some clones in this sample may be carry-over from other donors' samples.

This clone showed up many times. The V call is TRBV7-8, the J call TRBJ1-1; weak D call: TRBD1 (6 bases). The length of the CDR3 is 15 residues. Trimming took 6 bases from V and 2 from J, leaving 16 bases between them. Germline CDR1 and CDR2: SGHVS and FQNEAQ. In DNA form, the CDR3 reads TGTGCCAGCAGACTCGACAGGAGCTTAAACACTGAAGCTTTCTTT. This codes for CASRLDRSLNTEAFF.

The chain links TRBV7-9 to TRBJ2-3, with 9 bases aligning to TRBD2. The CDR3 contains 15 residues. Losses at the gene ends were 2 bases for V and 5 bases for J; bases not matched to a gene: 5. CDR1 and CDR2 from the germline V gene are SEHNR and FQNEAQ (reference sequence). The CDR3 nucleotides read TGTGCCAGCAGCTTATATAGCGGGGGAGGAGATACGCAGTATTTT. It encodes CASSLYSGGGDTQYF.

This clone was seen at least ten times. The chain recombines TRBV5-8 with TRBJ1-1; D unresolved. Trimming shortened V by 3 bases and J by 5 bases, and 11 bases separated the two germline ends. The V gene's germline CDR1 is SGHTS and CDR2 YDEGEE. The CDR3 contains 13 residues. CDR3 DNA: TGTGCCAGCAGCTCAAACCGGCGTACTGAAGCTTTCTTT. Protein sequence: CASSSNRRTEAFF.

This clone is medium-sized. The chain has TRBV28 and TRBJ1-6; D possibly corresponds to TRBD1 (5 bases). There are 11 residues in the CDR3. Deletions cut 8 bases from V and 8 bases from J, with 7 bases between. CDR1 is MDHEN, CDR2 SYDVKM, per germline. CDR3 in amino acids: CASGADSPLHF. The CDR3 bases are TGTGCCAGCGGGGCTGATTCACCCCTCCACTTT.

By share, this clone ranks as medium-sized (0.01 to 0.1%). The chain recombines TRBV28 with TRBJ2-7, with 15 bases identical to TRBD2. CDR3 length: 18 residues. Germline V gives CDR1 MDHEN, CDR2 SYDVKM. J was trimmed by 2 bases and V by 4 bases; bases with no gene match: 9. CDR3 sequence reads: CASSSGTSGRHGAYEQYF. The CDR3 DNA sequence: TGTGCCAGCAGTTCCGGGACTAGCGGGAGGCACGGGGCCTACGAGCAGTACTTC.

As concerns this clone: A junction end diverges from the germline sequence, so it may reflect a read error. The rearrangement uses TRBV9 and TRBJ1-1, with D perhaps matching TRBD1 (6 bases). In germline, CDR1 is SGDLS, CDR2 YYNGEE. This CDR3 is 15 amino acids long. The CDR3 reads CASSASGTQITEACF. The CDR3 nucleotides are TGTGCCAGCAGCGCTAGCGGGACACAGATCACTGAAGCTTGCTTT.

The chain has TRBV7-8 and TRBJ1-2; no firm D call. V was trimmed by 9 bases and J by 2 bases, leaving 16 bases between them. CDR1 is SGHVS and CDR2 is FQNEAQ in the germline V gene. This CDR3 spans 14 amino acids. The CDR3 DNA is TGTGCCAGAAGCATAGGGTCAGGAAACTATGGCTACACCTTC. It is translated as CARSIGSGNYGYTF.

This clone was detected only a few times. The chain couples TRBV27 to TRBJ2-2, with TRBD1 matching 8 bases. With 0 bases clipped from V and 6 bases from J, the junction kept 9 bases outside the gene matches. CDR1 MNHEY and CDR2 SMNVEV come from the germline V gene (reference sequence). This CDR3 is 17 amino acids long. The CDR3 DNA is TGTGCCAGCAGTTTATCCTCCCGGACAGGGTTTCCCGGGGAGCTGTTTTTT. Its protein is CASSLSSRTGFPGELFF.

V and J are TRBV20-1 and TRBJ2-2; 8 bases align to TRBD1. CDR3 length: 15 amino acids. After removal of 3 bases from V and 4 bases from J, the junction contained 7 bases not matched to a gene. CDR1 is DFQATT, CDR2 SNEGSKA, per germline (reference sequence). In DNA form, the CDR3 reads TGCAGTGCTAGCGGACAGGGTTCATTCACCGGGGAGCTGTTTTTT. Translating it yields CSASGQGSFTGELFF.

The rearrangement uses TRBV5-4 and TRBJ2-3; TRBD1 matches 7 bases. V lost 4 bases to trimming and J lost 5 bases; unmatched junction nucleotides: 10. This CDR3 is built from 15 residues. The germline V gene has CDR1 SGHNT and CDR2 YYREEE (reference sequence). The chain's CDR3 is CASSPVGGRGDTQYF. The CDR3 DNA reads TGTGCCAGCAGCCCGGTAGGGGGCAGGGGAGATACGCAGTATTTT.

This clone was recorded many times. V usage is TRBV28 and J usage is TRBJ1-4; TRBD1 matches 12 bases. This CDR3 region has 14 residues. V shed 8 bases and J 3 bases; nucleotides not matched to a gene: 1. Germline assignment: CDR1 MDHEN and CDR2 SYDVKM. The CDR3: CASGTGGSNEKLFF. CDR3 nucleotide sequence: TGTGCCAGCGGGACAGGGGGCTCTAATGAAAAACTGTTTTTT.

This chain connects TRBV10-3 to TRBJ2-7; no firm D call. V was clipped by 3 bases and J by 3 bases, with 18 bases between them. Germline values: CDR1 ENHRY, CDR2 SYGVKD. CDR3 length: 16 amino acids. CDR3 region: CAISEGFPDLGYEQYF. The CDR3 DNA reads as TGTGCCATCAGTGAAGGTTTCCCCGACCTGGGCTACGAGCAGTACTTC.

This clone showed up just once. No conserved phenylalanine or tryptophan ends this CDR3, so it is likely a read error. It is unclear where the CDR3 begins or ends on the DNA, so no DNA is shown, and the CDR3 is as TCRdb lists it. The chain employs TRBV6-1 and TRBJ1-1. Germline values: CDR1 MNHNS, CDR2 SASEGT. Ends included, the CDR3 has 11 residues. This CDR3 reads CANILSTEAYL.

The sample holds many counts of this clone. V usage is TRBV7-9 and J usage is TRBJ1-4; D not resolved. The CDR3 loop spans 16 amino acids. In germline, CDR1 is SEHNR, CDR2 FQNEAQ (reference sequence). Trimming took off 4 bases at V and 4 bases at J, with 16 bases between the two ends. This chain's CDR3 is CASSSNRAGDNEKLFF. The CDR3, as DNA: TGTGCCAGCAGCTCTAATAGGGCAGGTGATAATGAAAAACTGTTTTTT.

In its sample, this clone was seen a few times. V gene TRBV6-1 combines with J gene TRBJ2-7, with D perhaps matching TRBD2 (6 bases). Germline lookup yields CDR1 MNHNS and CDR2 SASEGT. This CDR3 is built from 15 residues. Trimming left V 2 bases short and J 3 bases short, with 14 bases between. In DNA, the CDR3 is TGTGCCAGCAGTGAACTCGCGGGAACCCTCTACGAGCAGTACTTC. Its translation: CASSELAGTLYEQYF.

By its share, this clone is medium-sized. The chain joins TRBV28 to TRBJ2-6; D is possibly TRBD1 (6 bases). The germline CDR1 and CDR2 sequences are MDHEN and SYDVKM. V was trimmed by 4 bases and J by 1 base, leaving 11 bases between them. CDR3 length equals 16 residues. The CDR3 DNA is TGTGCCAGCAGTTCGCCTACAGGGTCTGGGGCCAACGTCCTGACTTTC. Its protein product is CASSSPTGSGANVLTF.

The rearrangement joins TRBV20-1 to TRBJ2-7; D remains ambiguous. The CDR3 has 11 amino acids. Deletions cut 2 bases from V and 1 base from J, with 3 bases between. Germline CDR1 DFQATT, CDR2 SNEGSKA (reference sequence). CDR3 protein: CSARQSYEQYF. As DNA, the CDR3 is TGCAGTGCTAGACAGTCCTACGAGCAGTACTTC.

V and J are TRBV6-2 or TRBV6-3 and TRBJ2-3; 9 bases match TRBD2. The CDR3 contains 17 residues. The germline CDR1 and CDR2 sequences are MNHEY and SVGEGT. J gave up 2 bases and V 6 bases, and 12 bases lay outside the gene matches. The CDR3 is CASRGWLAGAATDTQYF. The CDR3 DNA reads TGTGCCAGCAGAGGGTGGTTAGCGGGGGCCGCCACAGATACGCAGTATTTT.